Listed below are T cell receptor beta chains from one sample, sequenced in a study of cytomegalovirus exposure and HLA in healthy donors. Measured with immunoSEQ multiplex PCR; TCRdb has only the in-frame clones, and not every one. The sample records about 90,000 clones, over 80% being singletons. Sequencing was carried out using PBMCs. The receptors come from a young man in good health and CMV-seronegative. Each CDR3 is given with its conserved first and last residue. The order of the fields is V gene, J gene, clone size, CDR3 protein. The size field is filled for only some rows; it gives once, few, many or a size class.

TRBV2	TRBJ2-7	.	CASRRDRAAYEQYF
TRBV4-2	TRBJ2-1	once	CASSQDGTSGYNEQFF
TRBV6-5	TRBJ2-3	.	CASRRARGADTQYF
TRBV21-1	TRBJ2-7	.	CASSFRRAQAGGSYEQYF
TRBV2	TRBJ1-1	.	CASSEAAGGIAEAFF
TRBV6-5	TRBJ2-2	.	CASSYSRLAGVRELFF
TRBV4-3	TRBJ2-1	.	CASSPGTGDYNEQFF
TRBV7-6	TRBJ2-3	.	CASSLVVVGGAVQYF
TRBV29-1	TRBJ1-1	.	CSGFSGPNTEAFF
TRBV5-1	TRBJ2-7	.	CASSLVQGGRGEQYF
TRBV14	TRBJ2-1	.	CASSQAAYNEQFF
TRBV10-3	TRBJ1-5	.	CAISEGMENQPQHF
TRBV28	TRBJ2-7	.	CATSGRIGEQYF
TRBV28	TRBJ2-7	.	CASSFTQTYTARPLYEQYF
TRBV10-3	TRBJ2-5	.	CAISEALRSGQETQYF
TRBV14	TRBJ2-5	.	CASSQDWQFKETQYF
TRBV2	TRBJ2-2	.	CASSDARGVNTGELFF
TRBV28	TRBJ2-3	.	CASTPLTRSTDTQYF
TRBV5-6	TRBJ2-2	.	CASSFRPRNTGELFF
TRBV9	TRBJ2-1	.	CASRGGASGYNEQFF
TRBV6-1	TRBJ1-4	.	CASSETGEKLFF
TRBV4-3	TRBJ1-1	once	CASSQEFFQGRGNTEAFF
TRBV2	TRBJ1-5	.	CASRGAGAGNQPQHF
TRBV5-6	TRBJ1-2	few	CASSLTFRVTGKYGYTF
TRBV13	TRBJ2-1	.	CASSLGRLAGVRLGNEQFF
TRBV6-5	TRBJ1-3	.	CASTFGNTIYF
TRBV5-1	TRBJ2-2	.	CASSFAESANTGELFF
TRBV19	TRBJ1-1	.	CASSLRPTSPNTEAFF
TRBV7-2	TRBJ1-6	few	CASSLGSLSGDNSPLHF
TRBV7-9	TRBJ2-2	.	CASINGGTGGTGELFF
TRBV7-2	TRBJ2-3	.	CASSLQTRGADTQYF
TRBV28	TRBJ2-7	.	CASSWTFPYEQYF
TRBV28	TRBJ2-3	.	CASSYSGRPRDTQYF
TRBV5-1	TRBJ1-1	.	CASSPGLTGGGWTEAFF
TRBV5-4	TRBJ1-6	once	CASSSEDSIGGSPLHF
TRBV27	TRBJ1-5	.	CASSLGGSNQPQHF
TRBV18	TRBJ1-2	.	CASSQDRGSGYTF
TRBV5-6	TRBJ2-7	few	CASSWGLAGNTKTYEQYF
TRBV19	TRBJ2-7	.	CASNEPGGQAYEQYF
TRBV5-1	TRBJ2-3	.	CASSPGLAGVRLDTQYF
TRBV7-9	TRBJ2-6	.	CASTKPDRDSGANVLTF
TRBV10-3	TRBJ2-7	.	CAIRVTRSSYEQYF
TRBV28	TRBJ1-5	once	CASRPRGKKGWGQPQHF
TRBV5-1	TRBJ2-6	.	CASSPAGSGANVLTF
TRBV29-1	TRBJ1-5	once	CSVGTGGQPQHF
TRBV11-2	TRBJ2-3	few	CASSPLARARGVSYTQYF
TRBV7-6	TRBJ2-7	.	CASSLEPPQEVSGPPYEQYF
TRBV30	TRBJ1-1	.	CAWSLGAEAFF
TRBV11-2	TRBJ2-3	.	CASRPLAGNTDTQYF
TRBV5-6	TRBJ1-1	.	CASSSRGRVTEAFF
TRBV7-8	TRBJ2-2	.	CASGRVNTGELFF
TRBV7-3	TRBJ2-1	once	CASSLNGLAGGEQFF
TRBV7-2	TRBJ2-7	.	CASSYGTGSYEQYF
TRBV11-2	TRBJ2-5	.	CASSYYGSPQETQYF
TRBV11-2	TRBJ2-3	.	CASSLGLRPDTQYF